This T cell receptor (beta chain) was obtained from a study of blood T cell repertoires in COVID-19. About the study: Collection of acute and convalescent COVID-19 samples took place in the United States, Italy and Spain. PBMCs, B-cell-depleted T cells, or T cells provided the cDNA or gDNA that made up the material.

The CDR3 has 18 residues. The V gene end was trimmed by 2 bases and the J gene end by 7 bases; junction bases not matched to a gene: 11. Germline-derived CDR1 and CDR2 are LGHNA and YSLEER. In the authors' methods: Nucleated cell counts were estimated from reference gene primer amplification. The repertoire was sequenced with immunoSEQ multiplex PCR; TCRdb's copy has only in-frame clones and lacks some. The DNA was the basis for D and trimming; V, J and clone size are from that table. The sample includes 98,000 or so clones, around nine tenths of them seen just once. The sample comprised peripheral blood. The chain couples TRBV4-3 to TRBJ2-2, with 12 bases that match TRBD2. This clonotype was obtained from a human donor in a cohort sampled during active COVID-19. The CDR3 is CASSQTGLAGRVGGELFF. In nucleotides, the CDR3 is TGCGCCAGCAGCCAAACAGGACTAGCGGGGCGCGTGGGCGGGGAGCTGTTTTTT.